This T cell receptor (beta chain) was found in a study of T cells in Graves' hyperthyroidism and ophthalmopathy (dated by TCRdb to the late 2010s). With respect to the entire study: Peripheral blood was collected at initial diagnosis, before any treatment. To identify distinguishing TCR V-J signatures, a discovery cohort of roughly 100 patients was used, comprising 40 to 45 with Graves' ophthalmopathy and 55 to 65 with stable Graves' hyperthyroidism. The study also compared thyroid tissue and blood T-cell repertoires from five or six Graves' hyperthyroidism patients. Whether ophthalmopathy could be predicted prospectively was tested in an independent validation cohort made up of 18 to 20 hyperthyroidism patients plus 17 patients who later progressed to ophthalmopathy. Once sampling was done, hyperthyroidism patients were given methimazole at a starting dose of 30 mg daily, whereas ophthalmopathy patients were given high-dose intravenous methylprednisolone. For training and testing, the roughly 100 patients in the discovery cohort were randomly divided in a 7:3 ratio. TCR Vbeta CDR3 sequencing of 120 to 150 peripheral blood samples (over 40 ophthalmopathy, under 80 hyperthyroidism and around 17 progressor patients) is reported in the paper.

The CDR3, cysteine through phenylalanine, is 15 amino acids long. Just the 45-base CDR3 DNA is kept, in frame starting at base 1. CDR1 and CDR2 are read off the germline V gene as MGHDK and SYGVNS. V was cut back by 4 bases and J by 5 bases, leaving a gap of 17 bases between them. Stable Graves' hyperthyroidism was defined as no progression to ophthalmopathy during 18 months of follow-up. The hyperthyroidism patients were between 18 and 65 years old and newly diagnosed, with a disease duration of less than 2 months. Exclusion was applied to patients with uncontrolled infections, other autoimmune diseases, pregnancy or lactation. Diagnoses relied on clinical symptoms, serum thyroxine and TRAb, thyroid ultrasound and orbital computed tomography. Ficoll-Paque density gradient centrifugation was used to isolate PBMCs from around 10 ml of fresh peripheral blood. Trizol reagent was used to extract total RNA, and RNA quality was then checked on an Agilent 2100 Bioanalyzer.

This clonotype was seen a few times. Its recognized antigen is unknown. The record has no base qualities; no much larger clone is one base away. Overall results and qualifications from the work: During validation, the model predicted progression to ophthalmopathy a median of around 7 months ahead of onset, with approximately 70% sensitivity and about 72% specificity. Most expanded thyroid clonotypes (frequency above 0.001) were also detected in blood, a finding suggesting that blood repertoires may reflect thyroid immune responses. A model built on a 13 V-J signature distinguished ophthalmopathy from stable hyperthyroidism, reaching 87.88% sensitivity and around 82% specificity in cross-validation and 80%/75% in testing. No statistical method was used to set the sample size in advance, and investigators knew the group allocation.

The TCR beta CDR3 regions were amplified from RNA transcripts. For the first round of RT-PCR on the TCR CDR3, the HTBI primer set was used together with the Qiagen OneStep RT-PCR kit. The libraries were constructed in a second round of multiplex PCR and then size-selected and purified. Paired-end sequencing of the libraries was performed with 100 bp reads on an Illumina HiSeq2000. As for the authors' bioinformatics: SOAPnuke was used to process the raw data, with reads discarded if the reads contained adapters or uncalled bases, had a mean Phred below 15, or lacked an exact constant-primer or identifier match. High-quality paired reads were merged with COPE v1.2.5, and unique nucleotide sequences were defined as clonotypes. Clonotypes were aligned to IMGT TRBV, TRBD and TRBJ reference segments using MiTCR v1.1. Analysis was restricted to V-J combinations with a frequency above 0.0001, which covered about 99% of repertoires. A TCS score was defined as the ratio of F50 (clonal expansion) to E x V (chaos), with BLOSUM62-based TCRdist applied between CDR3 peptides within each V-J. Welch's t-statistics and random forest reduced fewer than 550 V-J features to roughly 13, which were used in a naive Bayes classifier (R e1071). TCRdb handled the public reads itself, with Q25 trimming in fastp and clone calling in MiXCR, and kept productive beta chains. Records with the same CDR3 protein are collapsed into one entry carrying the most frequent genes and DNA. The V and J calls here are based on TCRdb, not the publication. This sample has fewer than 900,000 distinct CDR3 sequences in its table, and about 15% of those were observed once. The biggest ten clones account for roughly 8% of the sample.

This sequence originates from a man between 18 and 35 years old with Graves' hyperthyroidism. The sequenced sample was blood. Recombination connected TRBV25-1 to TRBJ2-5, with the D gene possibly TRBD1 or TRBD2, each one fitting 5 bases. CDR3 region: CASSGGVGVRETQYF. The nucleotides read TGTGCCAGCAGTGGTGGGGTGGGGGTTAGGGAGACCCAGTACTTC. Where the CDR3 stops, the reference TRBV25-1 and TRBJ2-5 genes take over; the full variable domain is EADIYQTPRYLVIGTGKKITLECSQTMGHDKMYWYQQDPGMELHLIHYSYGVNSTEKGDLSSESTVSRIRTEHFPLTLESARPSHTSQYLCASSGGVGVRETQYFGPGTRLLVL.